The TCR beta chain under discussion was sequenced for a study of beta chain features in type 1 diabetes. Germline CDR1 and CDR2: LGHNA and YNFKEQ. Deletions cut 2 bases from V and 6 bases from J, with 10 bases between. This CDR3 spans 13 amino acids. Concerning this clone: Antigen specificity is unknown.

Study outcomes and limitations: There was a possibility that cDNA sequencing over-represented cells with high TCR expression. Researchers reported that naive, central memory and Treg TCRB repertoires appeared more similar in patients than in healthy donors.

The isolated RNA, all of it, was reverse transcribed, so expressed TCRB transcripts were what got sequenced. Here immunoSEQ multiplex PCR was the method, and the copy in TCRdb shows in-frame clones only, minus some. The profile shows 680,000 or so clones, 15% of them singletons. A heparinised blood draw that averaged about 120 mL was obtained once from each donor. Purities in excess of 98% were seen in all sorted populations. The chain links TRBV4-2 to TRBJ1-2, with D uncertain. Sequenced input: naive CD4+ T cells from blood. The TCR sequence derives from a man aged 18 to 30 in good health. CDR3 sequence (DNA): TGTGCCAGCAGCCAATCGAACGGGGATGGCTACACCTTC. This translates into CASSQSNGDGYTF.